Listed below are T cell receptor beta chains from one sample, sequenced in a study of PD-L1 blockade in urothelial cancer. Measured with immunoSEQ multiplex PCR; TCRdb has only the in-frame clones, and not every one. The table records fewer than 90,000 clones, more than 85% of them present only once. Sequenced here: PBMCs, sampled around atezolizumab (anti-PD-L1) treatment. These receptor sequences come from a woman older than 75 with urothelial cancer. CDR3s include the opening cysteine and the closing phenylalanine or tryptophan. The D gene is left open where the match is weak. Size tells how often a clone was seen (once, few, many) or the class of an expanded clone, and some rows leave it out.

d_gene	abundance	j_gene	v_gene	CDR3nt	CDR3aa
NA	once	TRBJ2-2	TRBV2	TGTGCCAGCCAGAACACCGGGGAGCTGTTTTTT	CASQNTGELFF
NA	NA	TRBJ1-2	TRBV15	TGTGCCACCAGCAGAGACCCCGAGACAGACTATGGCTACACCTTC	CATSRDPETDYGYTF
NA	NA	TRBJ1-3	TRBV14	TGTGCCAGCAGCCAAGACAGGGCTGGAAACACCATATATTTT	CASSQDRAGNTIYF
NA	NA	TRBJ1-1	TRBV7-6	TGTGCCAGCAGCCCTGGGGCGGCCAACACTGAAGCTTTCTTT	CASSPGAANTEAFF
TRBD1	NA	TRBJ2-7	TRBV7-7	TGTGCCAGCAGCACCAGAACCCAAGGGGGCGCTTTCGGCTACGAGCAGTACTTC	CASSTRTQGGAFGYEQYF
TRBD1	NA	TRBJ2-2	TRBV5-1	TGCGCCAGCAGCTCCGGGACAGCCTACACCGGGGAGCTGTTTTTT	CASSSGTAYTGELFF
NA	NA	TRBJ2-5	TRBV6-1	TGTGCCAGCACCCTAGGGGGGGGAGAAGAGACCCAGTACTTC	CASTLGGGEETQYF
TRBD2	NA	TRBJ2-1	TRBV5-1	TGCGCCAGCAGCTCGGCCGGGACTAGCGGGTACAATGAGCAGTTCTTC	CASSSAGTSGYNEQFF
NA	NA	TRBJ1-2	TRBV19	TGTGCCAGTAGTCCTGACAGGTGGGGCTACACCTTC	CASSPDRWGYTF
NA	NA	TRBJ2-5	TRBV5-5	TGTGCCAGCCAAACGGGGGAGATGTTCTATGGAGAGACCCAGTACTTC	CASQTGEMFYGETQYF
NA	NA	TRBJ2-3	TRBV15	TGTGCCACCAGCAGAGCTAGCACAGATACGCAGTATTTT	CATSRASTDTQYF
NA	NA	TRBJ2-7	TRBV2	TGTGCCAGCAGTTTACAGGGATCCGAGCAGTACTTC	CASSLQGSEQYF
NA	NA	TRBJ1-1	TRBV5-6	TGTGCCAGCACGGGGGAGGGGTTGAACACTGAAGCTTTCTTT	CASTGEGLNTEAFF
NA	once	TRBJ1-5	TRBV9	TGTGCCAGCAGCGTAGATCCCGCTAATAATCAGCCCCAGCATTTT	CASSVDPANNQPQHF
TRBD2	once	TRBJ2-3	TRBV5-1	TGCGCCAGCAGCCCACTAGCGGGAGAAGATACGCAGTATTTT	CASSPLAGEDTQYF
NA	NA	TRBJ2-7	TRBV9	TGTGCCAGCAGCTGCGTCAACTTAGAAGGGGACGAGCAGTACTTC	CASSCVNLEGDEQYF